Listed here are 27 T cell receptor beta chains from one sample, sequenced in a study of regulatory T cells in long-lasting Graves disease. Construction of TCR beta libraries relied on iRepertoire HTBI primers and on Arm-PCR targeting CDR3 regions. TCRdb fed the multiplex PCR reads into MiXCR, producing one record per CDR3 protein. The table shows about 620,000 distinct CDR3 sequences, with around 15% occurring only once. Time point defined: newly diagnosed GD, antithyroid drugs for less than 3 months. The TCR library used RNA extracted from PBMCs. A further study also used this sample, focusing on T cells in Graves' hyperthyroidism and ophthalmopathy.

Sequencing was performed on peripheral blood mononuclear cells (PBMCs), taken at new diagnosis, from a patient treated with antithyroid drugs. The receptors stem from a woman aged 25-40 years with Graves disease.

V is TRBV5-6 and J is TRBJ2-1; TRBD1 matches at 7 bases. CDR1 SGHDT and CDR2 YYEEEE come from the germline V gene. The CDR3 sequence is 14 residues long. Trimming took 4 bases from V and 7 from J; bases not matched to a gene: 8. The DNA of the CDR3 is TGTGCCAGCAGCCCGAGCACAGGGGAAAATGAGCAGTTCTTC. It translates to CASSPSTGENEQFF.

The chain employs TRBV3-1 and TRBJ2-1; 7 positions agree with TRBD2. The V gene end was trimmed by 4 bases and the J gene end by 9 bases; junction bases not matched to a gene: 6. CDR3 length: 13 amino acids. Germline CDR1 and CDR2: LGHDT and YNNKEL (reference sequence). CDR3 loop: CASSRGGMGEQFF. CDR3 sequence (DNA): TGTGCCAGCAGCCGGGGGGGTATGGGTGAGCAGTTCTTC.

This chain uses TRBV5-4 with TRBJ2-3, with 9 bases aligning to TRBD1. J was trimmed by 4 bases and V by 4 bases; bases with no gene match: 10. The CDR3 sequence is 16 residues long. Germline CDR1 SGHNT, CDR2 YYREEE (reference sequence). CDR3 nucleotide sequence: TGTGCCAGCAGCCGCTGGGGACAGGGCATTTCAGATACGCAGTATTTT. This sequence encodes CASSRWGQGISDTQYF.

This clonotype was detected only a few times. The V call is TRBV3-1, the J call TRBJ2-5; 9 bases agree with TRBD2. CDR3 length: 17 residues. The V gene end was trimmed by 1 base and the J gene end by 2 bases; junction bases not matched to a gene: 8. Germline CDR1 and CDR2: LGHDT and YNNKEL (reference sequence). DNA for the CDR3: TGTGCCAGCAGCCAAGCAGGCCTAGCGGGAAGACAAGAGACCCAGTACTTC. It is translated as CASSQAGLAGRQETQYF.

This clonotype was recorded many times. The CDR3 sequence: CASSRSGVPTDQQFF. CDR3 DNA: TGTGCCAGCAGCAGATCAGGGGTACCGACCGACCAGCAGTTCTTC. The chain is built from TRBV28 and TRBJ2-1, with D perhaps TRBD1 (6 bases). The CDR3 is 15 amino acids. Trimming removed 6 bases from V and 11 bases from J, with 23 bases in between. Germline V gives CDR1 MDHEN, CDR2 SYDVKM.

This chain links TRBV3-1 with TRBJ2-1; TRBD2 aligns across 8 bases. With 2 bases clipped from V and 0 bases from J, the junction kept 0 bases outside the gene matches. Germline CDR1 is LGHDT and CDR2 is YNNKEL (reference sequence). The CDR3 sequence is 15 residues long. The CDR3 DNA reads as TGTGCCAGCAGCCAAAGCGGGAGCTCCTACAATGAGCAGTTCTTC. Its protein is CASSQSGSSYNEQFF.

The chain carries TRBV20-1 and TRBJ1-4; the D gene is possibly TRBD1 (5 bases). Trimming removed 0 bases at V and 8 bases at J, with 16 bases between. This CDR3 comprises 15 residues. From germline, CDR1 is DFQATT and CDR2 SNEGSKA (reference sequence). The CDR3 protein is CSAREGPSGGEKLFF. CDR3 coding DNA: TGCAGTGCTAGAGAGGGACCCTCCGGAGGGGAAAAACTGTTTTTT.

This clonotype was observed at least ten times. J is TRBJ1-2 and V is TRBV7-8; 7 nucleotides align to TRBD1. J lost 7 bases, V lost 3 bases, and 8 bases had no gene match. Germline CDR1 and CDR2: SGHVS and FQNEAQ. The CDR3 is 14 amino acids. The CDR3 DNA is TGTGCCAGCAGCTTGGAAGGGACAGTCGCTGGCTACACCTTC. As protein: CASSLEGTVAGYTF.

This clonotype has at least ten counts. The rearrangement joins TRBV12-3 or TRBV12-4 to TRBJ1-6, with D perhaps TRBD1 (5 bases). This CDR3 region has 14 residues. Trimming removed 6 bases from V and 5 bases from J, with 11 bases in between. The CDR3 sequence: CASSPRQNNSPLHF. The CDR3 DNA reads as TGTGCCAGCAGCCCCCGACAGAATAATTCACCCCTCCACTTT.

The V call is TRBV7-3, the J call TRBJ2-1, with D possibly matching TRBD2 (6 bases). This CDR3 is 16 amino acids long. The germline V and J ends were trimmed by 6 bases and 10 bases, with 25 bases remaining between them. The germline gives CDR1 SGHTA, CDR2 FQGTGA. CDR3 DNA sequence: TGTGCCAGCAGTCGGATTAATAGCGGAGGGTGGGAAGAGCAGTTCTTC. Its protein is CASSRINSGGWEEQFF.

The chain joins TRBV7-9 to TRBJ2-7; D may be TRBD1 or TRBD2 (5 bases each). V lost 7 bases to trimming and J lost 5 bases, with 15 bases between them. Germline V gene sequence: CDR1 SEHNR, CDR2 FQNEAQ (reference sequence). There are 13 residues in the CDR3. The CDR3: CASTTGPINEQYF. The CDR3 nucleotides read TGTGCCAGCACTACGGGACCTATAAACGAGCAGTACTTC.

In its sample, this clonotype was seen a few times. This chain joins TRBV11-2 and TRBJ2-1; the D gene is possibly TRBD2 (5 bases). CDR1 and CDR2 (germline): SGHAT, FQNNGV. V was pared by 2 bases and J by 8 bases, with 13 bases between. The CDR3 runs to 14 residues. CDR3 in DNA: TGTGCCAGCAGCTTAAATTTCGGGAACGATGAGCAGTTCTTC. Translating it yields CASSLNFGNDEQFF.

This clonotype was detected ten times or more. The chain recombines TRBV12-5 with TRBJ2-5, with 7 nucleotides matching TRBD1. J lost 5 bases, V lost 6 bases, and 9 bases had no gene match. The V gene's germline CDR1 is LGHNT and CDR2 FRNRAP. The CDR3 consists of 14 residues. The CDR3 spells CASGRDRVWETQYF. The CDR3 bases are TGTGCTAGTGGCCGCGACAGGGTTTGGGAGACCCAGTACTTC.

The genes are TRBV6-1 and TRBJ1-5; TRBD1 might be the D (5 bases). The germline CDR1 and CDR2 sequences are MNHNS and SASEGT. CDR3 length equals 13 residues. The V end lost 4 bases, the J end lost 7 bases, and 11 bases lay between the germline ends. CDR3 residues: CASSATRAQPQHF. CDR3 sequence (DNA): TGTGCCAGCAGTGCTACCAGGGCGCAGCCCCAGCATTTT.

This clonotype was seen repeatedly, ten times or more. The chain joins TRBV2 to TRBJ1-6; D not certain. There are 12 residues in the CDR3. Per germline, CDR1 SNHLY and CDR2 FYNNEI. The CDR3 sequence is CASGVYNSPLHF. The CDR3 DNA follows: TGTGCAAGTGGGGTTTATAATTCACCCCTCCACTTT.

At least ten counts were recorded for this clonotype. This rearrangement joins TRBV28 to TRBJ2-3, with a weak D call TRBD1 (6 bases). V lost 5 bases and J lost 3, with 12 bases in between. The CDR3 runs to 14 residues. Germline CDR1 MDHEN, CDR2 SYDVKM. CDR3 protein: CASSQDRPTDTQYF. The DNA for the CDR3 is TGTGCCAGCAGTCAAGACAGGCCGACAGATACGCAGTATTTT.

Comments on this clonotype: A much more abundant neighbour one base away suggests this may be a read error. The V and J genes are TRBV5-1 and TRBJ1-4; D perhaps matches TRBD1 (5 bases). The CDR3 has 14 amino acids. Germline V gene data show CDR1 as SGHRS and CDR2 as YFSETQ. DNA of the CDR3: TGCGCCAGCAGCGTTATTGGGGCTAATGAAAGACTGTTTTTT. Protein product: CASSVIGANERLFF. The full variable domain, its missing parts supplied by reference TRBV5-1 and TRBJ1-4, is KAGVTQTPRYLIKTRGQQVTLSCSPISGHRSVSWYQQTPGQGLQFLFEYFSETQRNKGNFPGRFSGRQFSNSRSEMNVSTLELGDSALYLCASSVIGANERLFFGSGTQLSVL.

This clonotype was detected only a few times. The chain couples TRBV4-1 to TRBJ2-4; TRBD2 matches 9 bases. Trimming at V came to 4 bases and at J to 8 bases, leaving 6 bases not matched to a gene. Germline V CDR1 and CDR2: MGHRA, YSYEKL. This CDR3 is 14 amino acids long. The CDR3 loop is CASSRIAGADIQYF. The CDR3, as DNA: TGCGCCAGCAGCCGTATAGCGGGAGCGGACATTCAGTACTTC.

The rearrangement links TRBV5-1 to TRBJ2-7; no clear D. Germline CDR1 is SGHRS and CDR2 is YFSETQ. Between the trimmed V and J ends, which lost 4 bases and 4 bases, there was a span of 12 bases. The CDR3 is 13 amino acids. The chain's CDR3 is CASSPSRRYEQYF. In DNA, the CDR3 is TGCGCCAGCAGCCCATCAAGACGATACGAGCAGTACTTC.

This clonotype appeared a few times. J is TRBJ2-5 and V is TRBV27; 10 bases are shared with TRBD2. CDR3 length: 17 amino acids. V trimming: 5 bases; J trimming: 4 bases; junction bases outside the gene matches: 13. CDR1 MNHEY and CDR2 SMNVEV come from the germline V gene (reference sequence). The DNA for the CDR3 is TGTGCCAGCAGTGCGAATAACCTAGCGGGAGTGGGAGAGACCCAGTACTTC. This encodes CASSANNLAGVGETQYF.

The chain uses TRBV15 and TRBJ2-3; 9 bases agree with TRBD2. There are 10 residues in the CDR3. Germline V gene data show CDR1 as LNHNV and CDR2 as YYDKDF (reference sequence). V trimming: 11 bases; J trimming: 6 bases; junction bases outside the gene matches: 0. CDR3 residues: CAAGGDTQYF. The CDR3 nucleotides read TGTGCCGCGGGGGGGGATACGCAGTATTTT.

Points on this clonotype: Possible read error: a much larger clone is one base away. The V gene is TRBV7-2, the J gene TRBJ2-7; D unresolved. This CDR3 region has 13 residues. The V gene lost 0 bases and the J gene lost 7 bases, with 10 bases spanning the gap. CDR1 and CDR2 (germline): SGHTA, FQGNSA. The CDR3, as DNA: TGTGCCAGCAGCTTAGCGCGGCACAATGAGCAGTACTTC. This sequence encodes CASSLARHNEQYF.

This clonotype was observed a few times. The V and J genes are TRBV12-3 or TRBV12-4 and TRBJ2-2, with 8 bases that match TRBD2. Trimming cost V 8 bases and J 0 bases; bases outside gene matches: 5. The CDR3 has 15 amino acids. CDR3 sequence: CASSGGASNTGELFF. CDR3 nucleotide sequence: TGTGCCAGCTCCGGGGGGGCGTCGAACACCGGGGAGCTGTTTTTT.

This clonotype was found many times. The CDR3 bases are TGTGCCAGCTCAGAATCGACAGGGACGGAGACCCAGTACTTC. Translation gives CASSESTGTETQYF. The genes are TRBV6-1 and TRBJ2-5, with 7 bases that match TRBD1. Germline CDR1 is MNHNS and CDR2 is SASEGT. V gave up 8 bases and J gave up 5 bases; unmatched junction bases: 11. The CDR3 totals 14 residues.

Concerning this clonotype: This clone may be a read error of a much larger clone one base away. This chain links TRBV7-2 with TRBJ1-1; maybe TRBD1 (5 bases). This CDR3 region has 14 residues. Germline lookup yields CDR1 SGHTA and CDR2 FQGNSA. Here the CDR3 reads CACSSDRSNTEAFF. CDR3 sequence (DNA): TGTGCCTGCAGCTCTGACAGATCGAACACTGAAGCTTTCTTT.

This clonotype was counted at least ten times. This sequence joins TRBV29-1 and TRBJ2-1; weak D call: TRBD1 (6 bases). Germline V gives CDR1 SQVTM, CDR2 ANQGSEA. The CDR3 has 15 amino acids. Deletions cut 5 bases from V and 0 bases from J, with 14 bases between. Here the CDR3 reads CSVPSGHSSYNEQFF. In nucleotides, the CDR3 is TGCAGCGTTCCCTCGGGACATAGCTCCTACAATGAGCAGTTCTTC.

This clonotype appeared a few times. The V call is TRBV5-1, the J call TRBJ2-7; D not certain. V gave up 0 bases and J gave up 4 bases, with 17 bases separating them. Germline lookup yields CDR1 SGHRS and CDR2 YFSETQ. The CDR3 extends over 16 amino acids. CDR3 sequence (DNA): TGCGCCAGCAGCTTGGATGGTGGGGTCTTTTGGTACGAGCAGTACTTC. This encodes CASSLDGGVFWYEQYF.